A selection of T cell receptor beta chains follows, all from one sample in a study of blood T cell repertoires in COVID-19. The repertoire was sequenced with immunoSEQ multiplex PCR; TCRdb's copy has only in-frame clones and lacks some. The sample contains approximately 170,000 clones, about 88% of which appear only once. The sequenced sample consisted of peripheral blood. The receptors derive from a man in his fifties or sixties with active or convalescent COVID-19. The CDR3 runs from the conserved cysteine through the conserved F or W. D genes are given only for firm matches. Some rows have no size entry. The others give once, few or many, or a class for an expanded clone.

j_call v_call clone_size d_call cdr3_nt cdr3_aa
TRBJ2-7 TRBV5-6 . TRBD2 TGTGCCAGCAGCTTCGCTAGCGGGATCTACGAGCAGTACTTC CASSFASGIYEQYF
TRBJ1-5 TRBV19 . TRBD1 TGTGCCAGTAGTGCTCAGGGACAGAGGAGCAATCAGCCCCAGCATTTT CASSAQGQRSNQPQHF
TRBJ1-4 TRBV3-1/TRBV3-2 . . TGTGCCAGCAGCCAAGATTCGTTAGTAGAAGAAAAACTGTTTTTT CASSQDSLVEEKLFF
TRBJ2-3 TRBV5-6 . . TGTGCCAGCAGCGTGGACGTCCCAGGCACAGATACGCAGTATTTT CASSVDVPGTDTQYF
TRBJ2-7 TRBV21-1 . . TGTGCCAGCAGCAAAGTGAGGGTCCCCTACGAGCAGTACTTC CASSKVRVPYEQYF
TRBJ1-1 TRBV21-1 . . TGTGCCAGCAGCGGCGTCCAACGTCGACAGGGGAAGAACACTGAAGCTTTCTTT CASSGVQRRQGKNTEAFF
TRBJ2-1 TRBV7-2 . . TGTGCCAGCAGCTTAGAGTGGAGCGGTGAGCAGTTCTTC CASSLEWSGEQFF
TRBJ2-7 TRBV3-1/TRBV3-2 . TRBD1 TGTGCCAGCAGCCAATCGTCACAGGGGTACGAGCAGTACTTC CASSQSSQGYEQYF
TRBJ2-1 TRBV7-6 . . TGTGCCAGCAGCCTCCTAGTTTTGGGAGATAGCTCCTACAATGAGCAGTTCTTC CASSLLVLGDSSYNEQFF
TRBJ2-7 TRBV6-4 . TRBD1 TGTGCCAGCAGTAACAGGGGAGAATCCTACGAGCAGTACTTC CASSNRGESYEQYF
TRBJ1-2 TRBV19 . TRBD1 TGTGCCAGTAGTATTCAGGGGGTGGACTATGGCTACACCTTC CASSIQGVDYGYTF
TRBJ2-1 TRBV10-1 once TRBD2 TGCGCCAGCAGTGAGGCTAGCGGGGGGGCGGACAATGAGCAGTTCTTC CASSEASGGADNEQFF
TRBJ2-4 TRBV27 few TRBD1 TGTGCCAGCAGTCCCGCATGGACAGGTGTAGGAGCCAAAAACATTCAGTACTTC CASSPAWTGVGAKNIQYF
TRBJ2-6 TRBV5-5 . . TGTGCCAGCAGCCTTCGGGGGCAGGGGGTTTCCTCTGGGGCCAACGTCCTGACTTTC CASSLRGQGVSSGANVLTF
TRBJ2-1 TRBV5-1 . TRBD2 TGCGCCAGCAGCCCCGGCCTAGCGGGAGGGCGGGGTGAGCAGTTCTTC CASSPGLAGGRGEQFF
TRBJ2-5 TRBV18 . . TGTGCCAGCTCCCCGGCACAGGCCCAGTACTTC CASSPAQAQYF
TRBJ2-3 TRBV12-3/TRBV12-4 . TRBD2 TGTGCCAGCAGATCGGGACTAGACCCTTTGCAGTATTTT CASRSGLDPLQYF
TRBJ1-4 TRBV7-9 . TRBD1 TGTGCCAGCAGCCTACAGGGGGCGGGAGAAAAACTGTTTTTT CASSLQGAGEKLFF
TRBJ2-4 TRBV11-2 . TRBD2 TGTGCCAGCAGCTTAGATGGCGGGGGGGTCGGTAAAAACATTCAGTACTTC CASSLDGGGVGKNIQYF
TRBJ2-7 TRBV20-1 . . TGCAGTGCCGTCCTCTCCTACGAGCAGTACTTC CSAVLSYEQYF
TRBJ1-1 TRBV19 . . TGTGCCAGTAGTAGCTCTGGGGGGGTGACAGCTTTCTTT CASSSSGGVTAFF
TRBJ1-2 TRBV5-1 . . TGCGCCAGCAGCTTTAGCGGGACTGTAAATGGCTACACCTTC CASSFSGTVNGYTF
TRBJ2-4 TRBV20-1 . . TGCAGTGCTAGAGGAGAAAACATTCAGTACTTC CSARGENIQYF
TRBJ1-2 TRBV5-1 . . TGCGCCAGCAGCTTGGTTACACAGGGCACTGGTTACACCTTC CASSLVTQGTGYTF
TRBJ1-2 TRBV3-1/TRBV3-2 . . TGTGCCAGCAGCCAAGAATCAGTAAATGGCTACACCTTC CASSQESVNGYTF
TRBJ1-1 TRBV7-8 . TRBD1 TGTGCCAGCAGCTTAGTTCAGGGGGCGAACACTGAAGCTTTCTTT CASSLVQGANTEAFF
TRBJ2-1 TRBV4-1 . TRBD2 TGCGCCAGCAGCCAAGTCGACCTAGCGGGGGGGCATGAGCAGTTCTTC CASSQVDLAGGHEQFF
TRBJ1-5 TRBV5-8 . TRBD1 TGTGCCAGCAGCTTTGACAGGGATCAGCCCCAGCATTTT CASSFDRDQPQHF
TRBJ1-1 TRBV6-5 . . TGTGCCAGCAGGCTCGACCTTCGGGGGGACACTGAAGCTTTCTTT CASRLDLRGDTEAFF
TRBJ2-1 TRBV12-3/TRBV12-4 . . TGTGCCAGCAGAAACCAGGGGGAGGATGAGCAGTTCTTC CASRNQGEDEQFF
TRBJ1-1 TRBV7-9 . . TGTGCCAGCAGCTTATCATGGGCCCTGTACACTGAAGCTTTCTTT CASSLSWALYTEAFF
TRBJ1-4 TRBV19 . . TGTGCCAGTAGTATCTCGCCAGTTACAACTAATGAAAAACTGTTTTTT CASSISPVTTNEKLFF
TRBJ1-4 TRBV4-1 . . TGCGCCAGCAGCCTTGGAGCGGGCCCAACTAATGAAAAACTGTTTTTT CASSLGAGPTNEKLFF
TRBJ1-2 TRBV7-8 . TRBD1 TGTGCCAGCAGCCGGGGGACGGGACAGACCTATAGCTACACCTTC CASSRGTGQTYSYTF
TRBJ2-2 TRBV11-3 . . TGTGCCAGCAGCTTCCAGGGGCAGCACACCGGGGAGCTGTTTTTT CASSFQGQHTGELFF
TRBJ1-5 TRBV6-5 . TRBD1 TGTGCCAGCAGTTATAGGGACAGTAGCAATCAGCCCCAGCATTTT CASSYRDSSNQPQHF
TRBJ1-5 TRBV6-5 . TRBD1 TGTGCCAGCAGTTACAATGGACAGGGCAATCAGCCCCAGCATTTT CASSYNGQGNQPQHF
TRBJ1-1 TRBV19 . . TGTGCCAGTAGTATAGACGGGGGGAACACTGAAGCTTTCTTT CASSIDGGNTEAFF
TRBJ2-3 TRBV6-5 . . TGTGCCAGCAGTTACTCTAGGGAGGGCACAGATACGCAGTATTTT CASSYSREGTDTQYF
TRBJ2-1 TRBV10-2 . TRBD1 TGCGCCAGCAGTGTCTCAGGGGGTTACAATGAGCAGTTCTTC CASSVSGGYNEQFF
TRBJ2-2 TRBV5-1 . TRBD1 TGCGCCAGCAAGGCAGGGACAGGGGGCATCCCCACCGGGGAGCTGTTTTTT CASKAGTGGIPTGELFF
TRBJ2-7 TRBV10-1 . TRBD2 TGCGCCAGCAGTCCCACCGGACTAGCGGGGGGAGGCTACGGGCAGTACTTC CASSPTGLAGGGYGQYF
TRBJ2-3 TRBV5-1 . TRBD1 TGCGCCAGCAGCTTTTCCGGGACAGGGGGTTCAGATACGCAGTATTTT CASSFSGTGGSDTQYF
TRBJ2-2 TRBV19 . TRBD2 TGTGCCAGTAGCCCGGGACTAGAGGACGGGGAGCTGTTTTTT CASSPGLEDGELFF
TRBJ2-5 TRBV18 . TRBD1 TGTGCCAGCTCACTTCTGACAGGGGGCGAAAAGGGGGAGACCCAGTACTTC CASSLLTGGEKGETQYF
TRBJ1-2 TRBV6-5 few . TGTGCCAGCAGACTCGGGACACTAGACTATGGCTACACCTTC CASRLGTLDYGYTF
TRBJ1-1 TRBV9 . TRBD1 TGTGCCAGCAGCGCGCACCCGACAGGGGGTACTGAAGCTTTCTTT CASSAHPTGGTEAFF
TRBJ1-2 TRBV19 . TRBD1 TGTGCCAGTATGGGACAGATCTATGGCTACACCTTC CASMGQIYGYTF